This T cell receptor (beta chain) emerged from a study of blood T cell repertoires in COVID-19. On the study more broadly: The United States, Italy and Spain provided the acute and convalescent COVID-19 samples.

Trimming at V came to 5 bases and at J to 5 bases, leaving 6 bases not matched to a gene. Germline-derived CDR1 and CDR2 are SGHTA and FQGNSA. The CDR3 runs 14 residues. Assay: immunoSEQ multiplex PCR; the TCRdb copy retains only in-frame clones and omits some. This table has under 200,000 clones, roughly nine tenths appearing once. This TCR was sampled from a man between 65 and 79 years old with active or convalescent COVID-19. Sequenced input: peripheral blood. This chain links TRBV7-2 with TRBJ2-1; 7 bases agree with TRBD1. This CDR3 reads CASSKDRVHNEQFF. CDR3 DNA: TGTGCCAGCAGCAAAGACAGGGTTCACAATGAGCAGTTCTTC.